This T cell receptor beta chain was observed in a study of blood T cell repertoires in COVID-19. Study-level background: Italy, Spain and the United States were the sources of the convalescent and acute COVID-19 samples. T cells, B-cell-depleted T cells, or PBMCs provided the cDNA or gDNA that served as material.

Only in-frame clones appear in the TCRdb table, and some are missing; sequencing was by immunoSEQ multiplex PCR. This table holds 100,000 to 150,000 clones, 85% to 90% found once. The source material was peripheral blood. The TCR originated in an elderly man with active or convalescent COVID-19.

The CDR3 reads CASSLVPGTSEAFF. For the CDR3, the DNA is TGTGCCAGCAGCTTAGTGCCAGGAACCAGTGAAGCTTTCTTT. This rearrangement joins TRBV7-2 to TRBJ1-1, with no clear D. Germline CDR1 and CDR2: SGHTA and FQGNSA. This CDR3 comprises 14 residues. V was pared by 1 base and J by 7 bases, with 13 bases between.